This TCR beta chain emerged from a study of blood T cell repertoires in COVID-19. Turning to the study itself: Samples taken during acute and convalescent COVID-19 were collected in the United States, Italy and Spain.

Under the authors' procedure: Reference gene primer amplification gave estimated nucleated cell counts. Clones were read by immunoSEQ multiplex PCR, and TCRdb kept only the in-frame ones, dropping some. That table furnishes V, J and clone size, whereas the DNA furnished D and trimming. The data contain 250,000 or so clones, about 90% of them singletons. Patients at the Seattle site were enrolled during active infection and followed longitudinally. This CDR3 contains 15 residues. V dropped 1 base and J dropped 3; count of bases not matched to a gene: 5. Germline V gene data show CDR1 as SEHNR and CDR2 as FQNEAQ (reference sequence).

Sequenced input: peripheral blood. This rearrangement joins TRBV7-9 to TRBJ1-1; 7 bases fit TRBD1. The receptor was derived from a woman aged 55-69 years with COVID-19, enrolled during active disease. The CDR3 DNA follows: TGTGCCAGCAGCTTAGGGCTAGGGGGCTACACTGAAGCTTTCTTT. This encodes CASSLGLGGYTEAFF.